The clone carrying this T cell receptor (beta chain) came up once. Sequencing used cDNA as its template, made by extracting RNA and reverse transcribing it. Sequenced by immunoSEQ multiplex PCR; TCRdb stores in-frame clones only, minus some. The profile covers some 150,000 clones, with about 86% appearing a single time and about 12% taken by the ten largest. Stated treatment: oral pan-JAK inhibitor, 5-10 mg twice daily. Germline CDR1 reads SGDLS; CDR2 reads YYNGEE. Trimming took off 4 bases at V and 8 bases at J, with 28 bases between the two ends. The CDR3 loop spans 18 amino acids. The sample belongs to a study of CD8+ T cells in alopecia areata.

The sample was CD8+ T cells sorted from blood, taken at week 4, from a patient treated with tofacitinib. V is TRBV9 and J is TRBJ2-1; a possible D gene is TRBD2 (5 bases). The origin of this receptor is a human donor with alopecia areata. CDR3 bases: TGTGCCAGCAGCCCGACGTCTGTTGGTGGGGAGTGGTTGGATGAGCAGTTCTTC. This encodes CASSPTSVGGEWLDEQFF.